The entry that follows covers one TCR beta chain sequence. The specificity of this receptor is unknown. One base away there is no much larger clone; base qualities are not given. Including the terminal cysteine and phenylalanine, the CDR3 comprises 15 residues. The read is trimmed to its CDR3 DNA, 45 bases read in frame from base 1. In the germline V gene, CDR1 corresponds to MNHEY and CDR2 to SVGAGI. The V and J ends are trimmed by 0 bases and 6 bases, leaving 12 bases between them. The library was prepared using 5' RACE. Sequencing was performed on an Illumina HiSeq 2500. A second PCR of about 6 to 11 cycles was run with a J-beta primer mix and a sample-barcoded 5' primer. A template-switch 5' adaptor carrying 12 random nucleotides introduced a unique molecular identifier onto each TCR beta cDNA molecule. Each sample yielded at least 2.5 million CDR3-containing paired-end reads. First-strand cDNA synthesis was performed from all RNA using the Mint cDNA synthesis kit, with priming by a TRBC-specific oligonucleotide. All cDNA was treated with uracil-DNA glycosylase and then went through a first 18-cycle PCR with the universal primers M1SS and BC2_uni_R. On the authors' methods: For normalization, 1 million high-quality reads, each with a distinct molecular identifier, were randomly selected from each sample. Reads sharing molecular identifiers were discarded rather than binned into consensus sequences. CDR3 identification, clonotype clustering and error correction used MiTCR with a Q25 quality threshold and the strictest error-elimination algorithm. Lower-bound total TCR beta diversity was estimated with a nonparametric unseen species model using Euler transformation. TCRdb handled the public reads itself, with Q25 trimming in fastp and clone calling in MiXCR, and kept productive beta chains. Each entry merges the rows of one CDR3 protein and shows their most common DNA and genes. The authors' filters were not applied to this entry. For this sample the table gives about 680,000 distinct CDR3 sequences, of which 49% were detected only once. Clones ranked in the top ten supply 30% to 40% of the sample.

The donors were around 39 Caucasian individuals from Russia, aged roughly 6 to 95 years, who were systemically healthy. Each donor gave 9.5 to 10 milliliters of peripheral blood, drawn into EDTA-treated Vacutainer tubes. Ficoll-Paque density-gradient centrifugation was used to isolate PBMCs, with at least 6.5 million per sample. Total RNA was extracted from PBMCs with Trizol reagent, with at least 6 micrograms obtained per sample. For every donor, flow cytometry on a PBMC aliquot measured the percentage of naive CD45RAhigh/CD27high T cells. This sample is drawn from a study of blood T cells in healthy people across ages (dated by TCRdb to 2014 to 2015). Study-wide context: Template switching captured roughly one uniquely barcoded TCR beta cDNA molecule per two T cells in model experiments. For two donors (one aged 18 to 30 and one aged 80 or older), the study analyzed two additional independent replicas of 1 million unique cDNA reads from the same blood draw. The donors were divided into four age groups: young (average around 17 years), middle-aged (roughly 42), aged (about 60) and long-lived (roughly 86). Using deep sequencing normalized with unique cDNA molecular identifiers, the study measured how TCR beta repertoire diversity changes with age. Donors of different ages were randomly distributed across sequencing lanes to avoid experimental bias. Findings and caveats that apply to the study as a whole: Observed TCR beta diversity per million T cells fell roughly linearly with age, and a significant reduction was already apparent by age roughly 40. There was a strong correlation between observed TCR beta diversity and the percentage of naive T cells measured by flow cytometry. Compared with the aged group, more naive CD4+ T cells, fewer expanded clones and increased TCR diversity were shown by the long-lived group, suggesting age selection. Estimates of total diversity from one million sequenced T cells were regarded as lower bounds and underestimates. Conclusive comparison of naive and antigen-experienced compartments was prevented by the profiling of bulk unsorted PBMCs. Donor CMV infection status was unknown, potentially confounding age-related changes in expanded clonotypes.

The sequence derives from a woman aged 60-75 years in good health. The specimen was blood. The chain employs TRBV6-5 and TRBJ1-5; the D gene is perhaps TRBD1, on 6 matching bases. DNA sequence: TGTGCCAGCAGTTACTCCGCAGGGGCAACTCAGCCCCAGCATTTT. The encoded protein is CASSYSAGATQPQHF.